Listed below are T cell receptor beta chains from one sample, sequenced in a study of blood T cell repertoires in COVID-19. Generated by immunoSEQ multiplex PCR, the TCRdb table keeps only in-frame clones and is missing some. The repertoire includes some 66,000 clones, roughly 84% of them detected once, and 6.9% sits in the top ten. The source material was peripheral blood. The receptors come from a man over 45 with active COVID-19. The CDR3 runs from the conserved cysteine through the conserved F or W. A D gene is named only where the DNA matches it firmly.

v_call d_call cdr3_aa
TRBV24-1 TRBD1 CATSPPGGDTGELFF
TRBV6-1 NA CASSETLGRNQPQHF
TRBV20-1 NA CSASRGRNNEQFF
TRBV10-2 TRBD2 CASSVAGGGETQYF
TRBV7-6 TRBD2 CASSNGLAGAGELFF
TRBV6-5 NA CASNRQISNQPQHF
TRBV14 TRBD2 CASSQSPGLVANEQFF
TRBV5-1 NA CASSRLRGGETQYF
TRBV24-1 NA CATSDFGGPTDTQYF
TRBV24-1 NA CATSDPQTSRSSSGNTIYF